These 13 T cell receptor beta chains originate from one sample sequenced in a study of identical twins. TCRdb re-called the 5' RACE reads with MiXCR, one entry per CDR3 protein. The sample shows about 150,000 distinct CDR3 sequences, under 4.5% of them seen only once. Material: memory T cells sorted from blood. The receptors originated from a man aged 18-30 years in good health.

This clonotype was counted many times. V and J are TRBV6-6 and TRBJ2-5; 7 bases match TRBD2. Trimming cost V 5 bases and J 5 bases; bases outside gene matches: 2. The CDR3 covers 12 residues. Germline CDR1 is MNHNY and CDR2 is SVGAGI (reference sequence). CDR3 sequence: CASSRLAETQYF. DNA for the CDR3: TGTGCCAGCAGTAGACTAGCTGAGACCCAGTACTTC.

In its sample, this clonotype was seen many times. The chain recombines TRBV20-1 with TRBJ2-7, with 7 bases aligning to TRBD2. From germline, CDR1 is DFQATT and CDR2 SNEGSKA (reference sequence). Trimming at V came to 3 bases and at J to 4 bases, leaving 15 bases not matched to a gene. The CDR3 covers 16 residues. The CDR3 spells CSASYPNAGVSYEQYF. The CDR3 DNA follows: TGCAGTGCTAGCTACCCCAACGCGGGAGTGTCATACGAGCAGTACTTC.

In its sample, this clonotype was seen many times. This chain's CDR3 is CASSLWDPSNYGYTF. CDR3 nucleotides: TGTGCCAGCAGTTTATGGGATCCCTCTAACTATGGCTACACCTTC. The chain employs TRBV12-3 or TRBV12-4 and TRBJ1-2; D not resolved. V lost 2 bases and J lost 0, with 10 bases in between. CDR3 length equals 15 residues.

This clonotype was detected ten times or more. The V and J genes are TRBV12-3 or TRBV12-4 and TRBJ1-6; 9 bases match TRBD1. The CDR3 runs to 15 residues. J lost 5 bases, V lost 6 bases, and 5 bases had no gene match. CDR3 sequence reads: CASSPGTGHNSPLHF. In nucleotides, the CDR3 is TGTGCCAGCAGCCCTGGGACAGGGCATAATTCACCCCTCCACTTT.

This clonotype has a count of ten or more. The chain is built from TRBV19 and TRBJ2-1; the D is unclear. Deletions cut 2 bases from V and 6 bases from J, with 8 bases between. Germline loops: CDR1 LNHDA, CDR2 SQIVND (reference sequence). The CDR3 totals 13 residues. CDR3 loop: CASSIPALNEQFF. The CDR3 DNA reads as TGTGCCAGTAGTATACCTGCACTCAATGAGCAGTTCTTC.

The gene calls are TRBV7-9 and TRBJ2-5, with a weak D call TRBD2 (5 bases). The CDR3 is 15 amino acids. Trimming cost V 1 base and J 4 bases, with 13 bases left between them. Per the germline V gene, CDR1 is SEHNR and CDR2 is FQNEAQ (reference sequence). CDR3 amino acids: CASSLDTSSGETQYF. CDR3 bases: TGTGCCAGCAGCTTAGATACTAGTTCGGGAGAGACCCAGTACTTC.

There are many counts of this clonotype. CDR3 in DNA: TGTGCCAGCAGCCCAGGGGCGTTGAACACTGAAGCTTTCTTT. This gives the protein CASSPGALNTEAFF. The J gene is TRBJ1-1, the V gene TRBV28, with D tentatively TRBD1 (6 bases). With 6 bases removed from V and 0 bases from J, the gap between germline ends came to 11 bases. This CDR3 region has 14 residues. Germline CDR1 is MDHEN and CDR2 is SYDVKM.

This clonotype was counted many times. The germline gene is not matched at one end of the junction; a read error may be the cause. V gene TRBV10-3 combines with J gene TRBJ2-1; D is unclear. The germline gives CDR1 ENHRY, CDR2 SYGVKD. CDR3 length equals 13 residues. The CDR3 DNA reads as TGTGCCATCAGTGCTGTTGGCGAAGTGGGATTTGTCTTC. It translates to CAISAVGEVGFVF.

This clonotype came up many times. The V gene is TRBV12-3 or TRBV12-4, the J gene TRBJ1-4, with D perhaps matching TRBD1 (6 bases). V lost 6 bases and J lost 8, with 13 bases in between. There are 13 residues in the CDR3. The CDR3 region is CASSGTTGEKLFF. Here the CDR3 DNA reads TGTGCCAGCAGCGGGACAACGGGGGAAAAACTGTTTTTT.

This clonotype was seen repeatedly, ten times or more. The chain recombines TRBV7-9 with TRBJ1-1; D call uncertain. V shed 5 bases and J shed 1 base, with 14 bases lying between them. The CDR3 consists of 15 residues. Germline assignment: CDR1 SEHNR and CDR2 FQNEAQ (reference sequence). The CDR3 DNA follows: TGTGCCAGCAGCCCCCCCCGAGGATCGAACACTGAAGCTTTCTTT. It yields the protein CASSPPRGSNTEAFF.

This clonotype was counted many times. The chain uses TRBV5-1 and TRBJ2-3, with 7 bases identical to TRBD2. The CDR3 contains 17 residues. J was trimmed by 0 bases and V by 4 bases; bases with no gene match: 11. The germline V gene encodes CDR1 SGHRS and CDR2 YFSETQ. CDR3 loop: CASSPGWAGVSTDTQYF. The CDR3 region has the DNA TGCGCCAGCAGCCCAGGTTGGGCGGGAGTGAGCACAGATACGCAGTATTTT.

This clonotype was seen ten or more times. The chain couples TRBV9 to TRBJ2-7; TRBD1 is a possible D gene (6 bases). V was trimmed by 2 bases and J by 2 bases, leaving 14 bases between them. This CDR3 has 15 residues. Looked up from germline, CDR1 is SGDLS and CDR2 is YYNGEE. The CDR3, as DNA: TGTGCCAGCAGCGTCGGAGAGGGACATACCTACGAGCAGTACTTC. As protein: CASSVGEGHTYEQYF.

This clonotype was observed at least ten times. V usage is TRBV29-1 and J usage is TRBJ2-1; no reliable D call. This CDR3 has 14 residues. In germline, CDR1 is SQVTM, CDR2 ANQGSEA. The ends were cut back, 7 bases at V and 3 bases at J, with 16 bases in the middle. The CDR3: CSAVPPWGYNEQFF. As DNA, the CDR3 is TGCAGCGCTGTCCCCCCCTGGGGCTACAATGAGCAGTTCTTC.